This T cell receptor (beta chain) was recovered during a study of OX40 agonist ivuxolimab in advanced cancers. Study results and limitations: Mean expanded clone counts were higher in CD8+ than CD4+ T cells. The CD4+ and CD8+ T cells in the blood had expanded clonally by week 6 at 0.1 to 3.0 mg/kg.

Some clones are missing from TCRdb's copy, which holds only in-frame ones; the method was immunoSEQ multiplex PCR. The repertoire has 130,000 or so clones, just over 90% of them found once; the top ten carry less than 1.1%. Collection of blood occurred at baseline, at cycle 4 day 1, and at cycle 7 day 1. Germline-derived CDR1 and CDR2 are GTSNPN and SVGIG (reference sequence). This CDR3 contains 15 residues. The trim removed 5 bases at V and 0 bases at J, leaving 9 bases unmatched. Details on this clone: Its antigen is undetermined.

This sequence was found in an adult with an advanced solid tumor such as melanoma, head and neck, liver or kidney cancer. V and J are TRBV30 and TRBJ2-7; 8 nucleotides agree with TRBD1. The material was CD4+ or CD8+ T cells sorted from blood, obtained in a trial of the OX40 agonist ivuxolimab. The CDR3 loop reads CAWVNYGQGSYEQYF. CDR3 DNA sequence: TGTGCCTGGGTCAACTACGGACAGGGCTCCTACGAGCAGTACTTC.